A single sample is the source of the 21 T cell receptor beta chains below, sequenced in a study of blood T cell repertoires in COVID-19. This table comes from immunoSEQ multiplex PCR, and its TCRdb copy is limited to in-frame clones, with some not included. The data hold some 240,000 clones, with about 86% observed a single time. The sequenced material came from PBMCs or T cells enriched from blood (not recorded which). These receptors were taken from a man between 45 and 60 years old who had recovered from COVID-19.

The V gene is TRBV3-1 (or the pseudogene TRBV3-2), the J gene TRBJ1-2; TRBD1 is a possible D gene (6 bases). Trimming took off 4 bases at V and 6 bases at J, with 12 bases between the two ends. The CDR3 runs 13 residues. Germline V gene data show CDR1 as LGHDT and CDR2 as YNNKEL (reference sequence). The CDR3 sequence is CASSPPAGDGYTF. The CDR3 nucleotides are TGTGCCAGCAGCCCCCCGGCAGGGGATGGCTACACCTTC.

This clone was observed a few times. The genes are TRBV10-3 and TRBJ1-5; D is unclear. The V end was cut by 4 bases, the J end by 3 bases, with 4 bases between. The length of the CDR3 is 12 residues. Germline V gene sequence: CDR1 ENHRY, CDR2 SYGVKD. In DNA form, the CDR3 reads TGTGCCATCAGTGGTAACAATCAGCCCCAGCATTTT. Translating it yields CAISGNNQPQHF.

The chain uses TRBV11-2 and TRBJ1-6; D uncertain. The V gene's germline CDR1 is SGHAT and CDR2 FQNNGV. V was cut by 0 bases and J by 9 bases, with 6 bases left in between. This CDR3 contains 13 residues. The CDR3 loop is CASSLEPGSPLHF. The CDR3 DNA follows: TGTGCCAGCAGCTTAGAGCCGGGTTCACCCCTCCACTTT. Based on the CDR3 plus reference TRBV11-2 and TRBJ1-6, the full variable domain is EAGVAQSPRYKIIEKRQSVAFWCNPISGHATLYWYQQILGQGPKLLIQFQNNGVVDDSQLPKDRFSAERLKGVDSTLKIQPAKLEDSAVYLCASSLEPGSPLHFGNGTRLTVT.

Points on this clone: In the same sample, other DNA sequences code for this CDR3. The chain employs TRBV12-3 or TRBV12-4 and TRBJ2-7; 7 bases are shared with TRBD1. This CDR3 region has 13 residues. V lost 6 bases to trimming and J lost 5 bases; unmatched junction nucleotides: 7. In nucleotides, the CDR3 is TGTGCCAGCAGCTGGGGACAGCGAGACGAGCAGTACTTC. Encoded protein: CASSWGQRDEQYF.

This clone was observed a few times. The CDR3 spells CAISSSPGELFF. CDR3 DNA: TGTGCCATCAGTTCTAGCCCCGGGGAGCTGTTTTTT. This chain connects TRBV10-3 to TRBJ2-2; tentatively, D is TRBD2 (5 bases). Germline CDR1 reads ENHRY; CDR2 reads SYGVKD. V was cut by 5 bases and J by 6 bases, with 7 bases left in between. This CDR3 is built from 12 residues.

This sequence joins TRBV15 and TRBJ1-1; the D is unclear. There are 14 residues in the CDR3. Trimming cost V 3 bases and J 4 bases, with 12 bases left between them. Germline CDR1 and CDR2: LNHNV and YYDKDF (reference sequence). The chain's CDR3 is CATSSIAGGTEAFF. The CDR3 coding sequence is TGTGCCACCAGCAGCATAGCTGGAGGCACTGAAGCTTTCTTT.

V and J are TRBV6-5 and TRBJ2-1; maybe TRBD1 (6 bases). Germline CDR1 MNHEY, CDR2 SVGAGI. Trimming shortened V by 7 bases and J by 0 bases, and 13 bases separated the two germline ends. This CDR3 is 15 amino acids long. Here the CDR3 reads CASTPDRRSYNEQFF. The DNA of the CDR3 is TGTGCCAGCACCCCGGACAGACGCTCCTACAATGAGCAGTTCTTC.

The J gene is TRBJ2-1, the V gene TRBV5-4; 8 nucleotides agree with TRBD1. Germline CDR1 SGHNT, CDR2 YYREEE (reference sequence). Trimming took 3 bases from V and 9 from J; bases not matched to a gene: 11. The CDR3 loop spans 15 amino acids. The CDR3 sequence: CASSSRTGSYSEQFF. The CDR3 nucleotides are TGTGCCAGCAGCTCCCGGACAGGGTCTTATAGTGAGCAGTTCTTC.

This sequence joins TRBV7-2 and TRBJ2-1; D gene uncertain. There are 11 residues in the CDR3. Germline-derived CDR1 and CDR2 are SGHTA and FQGNSA. Trimming cost V 2 bases and J 8 bases, with 4 bases left between them. CDR3 residues: CASSLKHEQFF. The CDR3 region has the DNA TGTGCCAGCAGCTTAAAGCATGAGCAGTTCTTC.

V is TRBV19 and J is TRBJ1-2; 8 nucleotides match TRBD1. Germline CDR1 is LNHDA and CDR2 is SQIVND (reference sequence). This CDR3 contains 14 residues. V trimming: 8 bases; J trimming: 7 bases; junction bases outside the gene matches: 12. The CDR3 DNA reads TGTGCCAGTCTCCAGACAGGGGATCGAGGTGGCTACACCTTC. This encodes CASLQTGDRGGYTF.

The rearrangement uses TRBV21-1 and TRBJ2-7; TRBD1, the table's D call, lacks a check against the DNA. TRBV21-1 is assigned pseudogene status. CDR3 length equals 19 residues. The CDR3 loop is CASRKGTEDRSLENYEQYF. CDR3 nucleotide sequence: TGTGCCAGCAGAAAGGGGACAGAGGATAGGAGTCTGGAAAACTACGAGCAGTACTTC.

This CDR3 is CASSQNLASGNNEQFF. For the CDR3, the DNA is TGTGCCAGCAGCCAAAACCTGGCTAGCGGGAACAATGAGCAGTTCTTC. The chain joins TRBV3-1 (or the pseudogene TRBV3-2) to TRBJ2-1, with TRBD2 identical over 9 bases. After removal of 2 bases from V and 5 bases from J, the junction contained 7 bases not matched to a gene. The germline CDR1 and CDR2 sequences are LGHDT and YNNKEL (reference sequence). This CDR3 spans 16 amino acids.

This clone was found a few times. The gene calls are TRBV4-2 and TRBJ1-1; D gene uncertain. Germline CDR1 is LGHNA and CDR2 is YNFKEQ. The length of the CDR3 is 16 residues. V was trimmed by 0 bases and J by 0 bases, leaving 11 bases between them. The CDR3 region has the DNA TGTGCCAGCAGCCAAGACAAAGCGATGTTGAACACTGAAGCTTTCTTT. It encodes CASSQDKAMLNTEAFF.

The rearrangement joins TRBV4-2 to TRBJ2-5, with 9 bases lining up with TRBD2. The CDR3 extends over 16 amino acids. Germline loops: CDR1 LGHNA, CDR2 YNFKEQ. J lost 5 bases, V lost 4 bases, and 11 bases had no gene match. Written as DNA, the CDR3 is TGTGCCAGCAGCCCCGGAGGGCGGGGGGGCCAGGAGACCCAGTACTTC. Residues: CASSPGGRGGQETQYF.

V and J are TRBV19 and TRBJ2-7; 7 nucleotides line up with TRBD1. Trimming removed 5 bases from V and 3 bases from J; junction bases left unmatched: 10. The CDR3 is 15 amino acids. The V gene's germline CDR1 is LNHDA and CDR2 SQIVND (reference sequence). The CDR3, as DNA: TGTGCCAGTAGTGCGCCCGGGACAGCAGGCTACGAGCAGTACTTC. It translates to CASSAPGTAGYEQYF.

This chain uses TRBV25-1 with TRBJ1-5, with a possible D match to TRBD1 (6 bases). The CDR3 has 14 amino acids. V dropped 4 bases and J dropped 3 bases, with 10 bases sitting between them. Germline CDR1 is MGHDK and CDR2 is SYGVNS. In DNA, the CDR3 is TGTGCCAGCAGTGGAGGGGGACCCAATCAGCCCCAGCATTTT. This encodes CASSGGGPNQPQHF.

The V gene is TRBV30, the J gene TRBJ2-7; 9 bases match TRBD1. The germline V gene encodes CDR1 GTSNPN and CDR2 SVGIG (reference sequence). The CDR3 spans 15 residues. V lost 2 bases to trimming and J lost 5 bases; unmatched junction nucleotides: 10. CDR3 bases: TGTGCCTGGAGTAAGGGGCGGACAGGGGTAGACGAGCAGTACTTC. This gives the protein CAWSKGRTGVDEQYF.

The chain links TRBV20-1 to TRBJ2-7; weak D call: TRBD1 (6 bases). The CDR3 has 11 amino acids. Germline assignment: CDR1 DFQATT and CDR2 SNEGSKA (reference sequence). Trimming pared 3 bases from V and 5 bases from J, leaving 8 bases between. CDR3 amino acids: CSASQGNEQYF. The CDR3 bases are TGCAGTGCTAGTCAGGGGAACGAGCAGTACTTC.

This chain connects TRBV6-2 or TRBV6-3 to TRBJ2-3; D perhaps matches TRBD2 (6 bases). Germline assignment: CDR1 MNHEY and CDR2 SVGEGT. This CDR3 is built from 18 residues. Trimming cost V 2 bases and J 1 base, with 19 bases left between them. As DNA, the CDR3 is TGTGCCAGCAGTTACCCAGCGGGTGGGGACGGAGGCACAGATACGCAGTATTTT. This gives the protein CASSYPAGGDGGTDTQYF.

This clone occurred once. The chain couples TRBV18 to TRBJ1-1; D gene ambiguous. The CDR3 consists of 14 residues. Trimming pared 4 bases from V and 0 bases from J, leaving 9 bases between. Per germline, CDR1 KGHSH and CDR2 LQKENI. CDR3 protein: CASSQSGVNTEAFF. CDR3 nucleotide sequence: TGTGCCAGCTCACAATCCGGAGTGAACACTGAAGCTTTCTTT. Looking up the rest from reference TRBV18 and TRBJ1-1 gives the full variable domain: NAGVMQNPRHLVRRRGQEARLRCSPMKGHSHVYWYRQLPEEGLKFMVYLQKENIIDESGMPKERFSAEFPKEGPSILRIQQVVRGDSAAYFCASSQSGVNTEAFFGQGTRLTVV.

The V call is TRBV5-1, the J call TRBJ1-2, with D unresolved. The CDR3 has 13 amino acids. Germline assignment: CDR1 SGHRS and CDR2 YFSETQ. The germline V and J ends were trimmed by 1 base and 8 bases, with 12 bases remaining between them. CDR3: CASSLMAPGGYTF. The CDR3 DNA sequence: TGCGCCAGCAGCTTGATGGCCCCGGGAGGCTACACCTTC. The entire variable domain, with the rest obtained from reference TRBV5-1 and TRBJ1-2, is as follows: KAGVTQTPRYLIKTRGQQVTLSCSPISGHRSVSWYQQTPGQGLQFLFEYFSETQRNKGNFPGRFSGRQFSNSRSEMNVSTLELGDSALYLCASSLMAPGGYTFGSGTRLTVV.